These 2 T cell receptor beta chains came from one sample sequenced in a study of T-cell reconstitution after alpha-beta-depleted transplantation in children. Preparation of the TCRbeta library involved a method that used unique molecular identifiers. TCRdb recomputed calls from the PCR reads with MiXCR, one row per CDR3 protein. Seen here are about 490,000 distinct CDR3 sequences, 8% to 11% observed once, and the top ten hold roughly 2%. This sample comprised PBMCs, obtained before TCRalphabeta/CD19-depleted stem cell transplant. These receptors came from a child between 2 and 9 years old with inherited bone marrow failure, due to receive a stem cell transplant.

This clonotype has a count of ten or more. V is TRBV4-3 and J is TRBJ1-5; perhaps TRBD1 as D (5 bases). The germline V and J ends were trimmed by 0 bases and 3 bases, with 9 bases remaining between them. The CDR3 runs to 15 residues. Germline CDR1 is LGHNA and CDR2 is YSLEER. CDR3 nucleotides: TGCGCCAGCAGCCAAGATAGACAGCACAATCAGCCCCAGCATTTT. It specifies CASSQDRQHNQPQHF.

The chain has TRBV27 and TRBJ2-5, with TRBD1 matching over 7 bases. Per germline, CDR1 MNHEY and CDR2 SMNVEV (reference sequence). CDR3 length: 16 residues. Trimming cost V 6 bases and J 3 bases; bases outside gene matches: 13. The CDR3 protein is CASRTLPGTAKETQYF. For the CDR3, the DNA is TGTGCCAGCAGGACTCTCCCCGGGACAGCCAAAGAGACCCAGTACTTC.